These 24 T cell receptor beta chains share one sample of origin, sequenced in a study of OX40 agonist ivuxolimab in advanced cancers. Method: immunoSEQ multiplex PCR; TCRdb's copy keeps in-frame clones and lacks some. The repertoire holds 8,500 to 11,000 clones, with around four fifths as singletons. The sequencing here drew on CD4+ or CD8+ T cells sorted from blood, taken in a trial of the OX40 agonist ivuxolimab. The source of these receptors is an adult with an advanced solid tumor such as melanoma, head and neck, liver or kidney cancer.

The J gene is TRBJ1-5, the V gene TRBV6-5; TRBD1 matches at 7 bases. V lost 6 bases and J lost 5; bases outside the gene matches: 10. CDR1 and CDR2 from the germline V gene are MNHEY and SVGAGI. The CDR3 runs 15 residues. The CDR3 is CASSPGGGVHQPQHF. The CDR3 DNA is TGTGCCAGCAGCCCAGGGGGGGGCGTCCATCAGCCCCAGCATTTT.

V and J are TRBV28 and TRBJ1-1, with 7 bases aligning to TRBD1. CDR3 size: 15 residues. Germline assignment: CDR1 MDHEN and CDR2 SYDVKM. Trimming at V came to 2 bases and at J to 5 bases, leaving 8 bases not matched to a gene. This CDR3 is CASSLDIGGLTEAFF. CDR3 DNA: TGTGCCAGCAGTTTAGATATAGGGGGCTTAACTGAAGCTTTCTTT.

The chain joins TRBV4-2 to TRBJ2-7, with 9 bases matching TRBD2. With 0 bases clipped from V and 7 bases from J, the junction kept 7 bases outside the gene matches. CDR1 and CDR2 from the germline V gene are LGHNA and YNFKEQ. The length of the CDR3 is 15 residues. This CDR3 reads CASSQETSGFQEQYF. The DNA of the CDR3 is TGTGCCAGCAGCCAAGAAACTAGCGGGTTTCAAGAGCAGTACTTC.

By its share, this clone is medium-sized. The rearrangement links TRBV9 to TRBJ2-1; possibly TRBD1 or TRBD2 for D (5 bases each). Trimming shortened V by 8 bases and J by 4 bases, and 16 bases separated the two germline ends. The CDR3 consists of 14 residues. From germline, CDR1 is SGDLS and CDR2 YYNGEE. The CDR3 DNA reads as TGTGCCAGTACTGGGGCTAGCAAATACAATGAGCAGTTCTTC. Encoded protein: CASTGASKYNEQFF.

The V gene is TRBV7-9, the J gene TRBJ2-7; D is possibly TRBD2 (5 bases). With 4 bases removed from V and 5 bases from J, the gap between germline ends came to 6 bases. CDR3 length: 11 amino acids. Germline CDR1 is SEHNR and CDR2 is FQNEAQ (reference sequence). In DNA, the CDR3 is TGTGCCAGCAGCTGGACTGACGAGCAGTACTTC. This gives the protein CASSWTDEQYF.

This CDR3 is CASSEEGRGTDTQYF. DNA of the CDR3: TGTGCCAGCAGTGAAGAGGGCAGGGGGACAGATACGCAGTATTTT. The V call is TRBV2, the J call TRBJ2-3, with 7 bases aligning to TRBD1. Trimming removed 1 base from V and 3 bases from J; junction bases left unmatched: 4. Germline V lookup: CDR1 SNHLY, CDR2 FYNNEI. CDR3 length: 15 amino acids.

This clone rates as large. The same CDR3 is also encoded by other DNA sequences in this sample. The genes are TRBV7-3 and TRBJ2-1; no clear D gene. The CDR3 covers 13 residues. With 3 bases removed from V and 7 bases from J, the gap between germline ends came to 10 bases. Germline lookup yields CDR1 SGHTA and CDR2 FQGTGA. The CDR3 reads CASSLEGLNEQFF. The CDR3, as DNA: TGTGCCAGCAGCTTGGAAGGATTGAATGAGCAGTTCTTC.

Remarks on this clone: One base away lies a much larger clone, so this may be a sequencing read error. The sample carries other DNA sequences with the same CDR3. The chain joins TRBV12-5 to TRBJ2-5; D unresolved. The V end lost 4 bases, the J end lost 5 bases, and 17 bases lay between the germline ends. In germline, CDR1 is LGHNT, CDR2 FRNRAP. The CDR3 runs to 15 residues. CDR3 protein: CASGSPDTPGETQYF. In DNA, the CDR3 is TGTGCTAGTGGTTCGCCTGACACCCCCGGGGAGACCCAGTACTTC.

This clone appeared once. This rearrangement joins TRBV29-1 to TRBJ1-5; 8 nucleotides line up with TRBD1. The V segment lost 4 bases and the J segment 1 base; nucleotides outside the gene matches: 6. The germline gives CDR1 SQVTM, CDR2 ANQGSEA. The CDR3 spans 15 residues. CDR3: CSVGEQGASNQPQHF. DNA of the CDR3: TGCAGCGTTGGCGAGCAGGGGGCAAGCAATCAGCCCCAGCATTTT. The complete variable domain, with remaining parts taken from reference TRBV29-1 and TRBJ1-5, reads SAVISQKPSRDICQRGTSLTIQCQVDSQVTMMFWYRQQPGQSLTLIATANQGSEATYESGFVIDKFPISRPNLTFSTLTVSNMSPEDSSIYLCSVGEQGASNQPQHFGDGTRLSIL.

This clone is judged large. Other DNA sequences in the sample encode the same CDR3. The genes are TRBV9 and TRBJ2-1; D ambiguous. Trimming removed 0 bases from V and 7 bases from J, with 8 bases in between. Germline V gives CDR1 SGDLS, CDR2 YYNGEE. There are 13 residues in the CDR3. CDR3 sequence: CASSVEDRNEQFF. The CDR3 DNA reads as TGTGCCAGCAGCGTAGAGGACCGAAATGAGCAGTTCTTC. Filled out from reference TRBV9 and TRBJ2-1, the complete variable domain reads DSGVTQTPKHLITATGQRVTLRCSPRSGDLSVYWYQQSLDQGLQFLIQYYNGEERAKGNILERFSAQQFPDLHSELNLSSLELGDSALYFCASSVEDRNEQFFGPGTRLTVL.

The V gene is TRBV9, the J gene TRBJ2-3, with D perhaps TRBD2 (5 bases). CDR3 size: 15 residues. Per the germline V gene, CDR1 is SGDLS and CDR2 is YYNGEE. The V end lost 3 bases, the J end lost 2 bases, and 13 bases lay between the germline ends. CDR3 residues: CASSAEVHHTDTQYF. CDR3 nucleotide sequence: TGTGCCAGCAGCGCGGAGGTTCATCACACAGATACGCAGTATTTT.

The J gene is TRBJ1-1, the V gene TRBV30, with TRBD1 as a possible D gene (6 bases). The germline V gene has CDR1 GTSNPN and CDR2 SVGIG (reference sequence). The length of the CDR3 is 13 residues. Trimming took off 5 bases at V and 1 base at J, with 11 bases between the two ends. The DNA of the CDR3 is TGTGCCTGGGGGCGGACAGAGAACACTGAAGCTTTCTTT. Protein: CAWGRTENTEAFF.

This clone was seen only once. The chain is built from TRBV5-1 and TRBJ2-7, with TRBD2 matching 9 bases. V gave up 6 bases and J gave up 5 bases; unmatched junction bases: 6. The CDR3 covers 13 residues. Germline-derived CDR1 and CDR2 are SGHRS and YFSETQ. In DNA form, the CDR3 reads TGCGCCAGCAAGGGACTAGCTAATAACGAGCAGTACTTC. This translates into CASKGLANNEQYF.

The V gene is TRBV2, the J gene TRBJ2-7; 8 bases are a match to TRBD2. The CDR3 is 13 residues long. With V trimmed by 9 bases and J by 3 bases, 7 bases remained unmatched. Germline V gene lookup returns CDR1 SNHLY and CDR2 FYNNEI. The CDR3 sequence: CASRGGRGYEQYF. CDR3 DNA: TGTGCCAGTCGGGGGGGACGGGGCTACGAGCAGTACTTC.

The V call is TRBV5-6, the J call TRBJ2-1; TRBD1 is a possible D gene (6 bases). CDR3 length equals 14 residues. The V and J ends lost 2 bases and 6 bases respectively, with 12 bases between them. Germline V gives CDR1 SGHDT, CDR2 YYEEEE. The chain's CDR3 is CASSFTGMGNEQFF. DNA for the CDR3: TGTGCCAGCAGCTTTACAGGGATGGGCAATGAGCAGTTCTTC.

This CDR3 is CASSFSPGLAGQETQYF. CDR3 DNA sequence: TGTGCCAGCAGCTTTTCACCGGGACTAGCGGGACAGGAGACCCAGTACTTC. The J gene is TRBJ2-5, the V gene TRBV11-2; 13 bases line up with TRBD2. Trimming at V came to 3 bases and at J to 5 bases, leaving 9 bases not matched to a gene. Germline loops: CDR1 SGHAT, CDR2 FQNNGV. This CDR3 is 17 amino acids long.

CDR3 nucleotide sequence: TGTGCCAGCAGCCCCCTCCGAGCTGGGGATGAGCAGTTCTTC. Translation gives CASSPLRAGDEQFF. The chain joins TRBV7-8 to TRBJ2-1; D is ambiguous. CDR1 is SGHVS and CDR2 is FQNEAQ in the germline V gene. V was trimmed by 5 bases and J by 8 bases, leaving 16 bases between them. The CDR3 has 14 amino acids.

There are a few counts of this clone. V and J are TRBV2 and TRBJ2-1; TRBD1 might be the D (7 bases). Trimming removed 7 bases from V and 8 bases from J, with 18 bases in between. The CDR3 extends over 14 amino acids. Germline CDR1 reads SNHLY; CDR2 reads FYNNEI. The CDR3 here is CASKGGRGLDEQFF. The CDR3 coding sequence is TGTGCCAGCAAGGGGGGCAGGGGGTTGGATGAGCAGTTCTTC.

The rearrangement joins TRBV28 to TRBJ2-7; 11 bases align to TRBD1. The CDR3 covers 15 residues. CDR1 and CDR2 from the germline V gene are MDHEN and SYDVKM. V was pared by 4 bases and J by 2 bases, with 4 bases of the junction left unmatched. The CDR3 nucleotides read TGTGCCAGCAGTTCGGGACAGGGGGTCCCCTACGAGCAGTACTTC. Encoded protein: CASSSGQGVPYEQYF.

This chain uses TRBV5-6 with TRBJ1-5, with TRBD1 identical over 8 bases. The CDR3 totals 15 residues. CDR1 is SGHDT and CDR2 is YYEEEE in the germline V gene. Losses at the gene ends were 0 bases for V and 7 bases for J; bases not matched to a gene: 6. CDR3 sequence (DNA): TGTGCCAGCAGCTTGGCCGGCGGACAGGGCCAGCCCCAGCATTTT. It yields the protein CASSLAGGQGQPQHF.

The chain links TRBV29-1 to TRBJ2-1; TRBD1 agrees at 9 bases. V dropped 5 bases and J dropped 2; count of bases not matched to a gene: 4. Germline V gives CDR1 SQVTM, CDR2 ANQGSEA. The CDR3 runs 14 residues. CDR3 region: CSVTGTGTYNEQFF. The DNA of the CDR3 is TGCAGCGTTACCGGGACAGGGACCTACAATGAGCAGTTCTTC.

This clone occurred once. This sequence joins TRBV5-5 and TRBJ2-7, with D perhaps matching TRBD1 (5 bases). Trimming pared 3 bases from V and 0 bases from J, leaving 10 bases between. The V gene's germline CDR1 is SGHKS and CDR2 YYEKEE (reference sequence). The CDR3 contains 14 residues. This CDR3 is CASSWGTGSYEQYF. DNA for the CDR3: TGTGCCAGCAGCTGGGGAACAGGCTCCTACGAGCAGTACTTC.

The chain employs TRBV27 and TRBJ2-1, with 10 bases lining up with TRBD1. V trimming: 4 bases; J trimming: 5 bases; junction bases outside the gene matches: 14. Germline V gene data show CDR1 as MNHEY and CDR2 as SMNVEV (reference sequence). The CDR3 has 18 residues. Written as DNA, the CDR3 is TGTGCCAGCAGTTCACTACCCCCAGGACAGGGGGGCAACAATGAGCAGTTCTTC. Its translation: CASSSLPPGQGGNNEQFF.

The rearrangement joins TRBV5-6 to TRBJ1-2; TRBD1 matches at 7 bases. CDR3 length: 14 amino acids. Trimming cost V 1 base and J 4 bases; bases outside gene matches: 4. Looked up from germline, CDR1 is SGHDT and CDR2 is YYEEEE. The CDR3: CASSLRGRVYGYTF. CDR3 nucleotide sequence: TGTGCCAGCAGCTTGAGGGGGCGCGTCTATGGCTACACCTTC.